This T cell receptor beta chain was captured in a study of shared clonotypes between healthy human individuals. The wider study: Contributing individuals were two females and three males aged 18 to 49. Study-wide results and limits: Clonotype sharing across several donors was observed for around 5.1% of naive CD4 clonotypes.

As to this clone: What it recognizes is unknown.

The input for sorted-subset replicate PCRs was 200 to 250 ng DNA, 25,000 to 35,000 T cell genomes. Per the authors' pipeline: ImmunoSEQ gave junction-only sequences without quality scores, so filtering differed. Measured with immunoSEQ multiplex PCR; TCRdb has only the in-frame clones, and not every one. D and trimming were read from the DNA, whereas the V and J calls and clone size are those reported in that table. The sample records more than 80,000 clones, 65% to 70% being singletons. Germline V lookup: CDR1 MNHEY, CDR2 SMNVEV (reference sequence). Trimming pared 10 bases from V and 6 bases from J, leaving 13 bases between. The CDR3 is 12 amino acids.

The V gene is TRBV27, the J gene TRBJ2-1; possibly TRBD2 for D (6 bases). Sequenced material: memory CD8+ T cells sorted from blood. Specified subset: CD45RO+ cells pooled with CCR7-negative TemRA cells. This receptor was identified in a man aged 30 to 39 in good health. The chain's CDR3 is CAIGRGLNEQFF. The CDR3 coding sequence is TGTGCCATCGGGCGGGGCCTCAATGAGCAGTTCTTC.